Presented here are 22 T cell receptor beta chains from one specimen sequenced in a study of PD-L1 blockade in urothelial cancer. Repertoires were generated with immunoSEQ multiplex PCR, while TCRdb's copy carries only in-frame clones and drops some. The sample consists of approximately 91,000 clones, around four fifths of them appearing once. The time point here: peripheral blood 6 weeks after treatment start. Sequences were derived from PBMCs, sampled around atezolizumab (anti-PD-L1) treatment. The receptors were sampled from a man aged 65 to 85 with urothelial cancer.

This chain joins TRBV4-1 and TRBJ1-2, with D unresolved. V lost 1 base, J lost 5 bases, and 14 bases lay in between. The germline gives CDR1 MGHRA, CDR2 YSYEKL. The CDR3 loop spans 15 amino acids. The CDR3 DNA reads TGCGCCAGCAGCCAAGGAGGCGCTTCGGCGTATGGCTACACCTTC. Translated, it gives CASSQGGASAYGYTF.

This chain connects TRBV7-2 to TRBJ2-1; TRBD2 matches 12 bases. The length of the CDR3 is 15 residues. The V segment lost 0 bases and the J segment 7 bases; nucleotides outside the gene matches: 1. Germline assignment: CDR1 SGHTA and CDR2 FQGNSA. CDR3 loop: CASSLATSGGNEQFF. The CDR3 DNA is TGTGCCAGCAGCTTAGCCACTAGCGGGGGGAATGAGCAGTTCTTC.

The V call is TRBV6-5, the J call TRBJ1-4; a possible D gene is TRBD1 (5 bases). The CDR3 is made up of 12 amino acids. Trimming removed 6 bases at V and 5 bases at J, with 7 bases between. Germline-derived CDR1 and CDR2 are MNHEY and SVGAGI. The CDR3, as DNA: TGTGCCAGCAGCTCAGGGAATGAAAAACTGTTTTTT. Protein product: CASSSGNEKLFF.

This sequence joins TRBV7-9 and TRBJ2-2; D is unclear. V dropped 1 base and J dropped 6 bases, with 9 bases sitting between them. The germline CDR1 and CDR2 sequences are SEHNR and FQNEAQ (reference sequence). This CDR3 is built from 14 residues. Here the CDR3 reads CASSLGQASGELFF. CDR3 coding DNA: TGTGCCAGCAGCTTAGGGCAGGCATCCGGGGAGCTGTTTTTT. The full variable domain, in which reference TRBV7-9 and TRBJ2-2 provide the parts outside the CDR3, is DTGVSQNPRHKITKRGQNVTFRCDPISEHNRLYWYRQTLGQGPEFLTYFQNEAQLEKSRLLSDRFSAERPKGSFSTLEIQRTEQGDSAMYLCASSLGQASGELFFGEGSRLTVL.

The chain has TRBV30 and TRBJ2-7; D perhaps matches TRBD2 (6 bases). This CDR3 has 12 residues. CDR1 is GTSNPN, CDR2 SVGIG, per germline (reference sequence). Trimming removed 3 bases from V and 7 bases from J, with 13 bases in between. CDR3 DNA: TGTGCCTGGAGGACGGAGGGGAAAGAGCAGTACTTC. It specifies CAWRTEGKEQYF.

This clone was found once. The genes are TRBV18 and TRBJ2-3, with D perhaps TRBD2 (5 bases). The CDR3 has 15 amino acids. Looked up from germline, CDR1 is KGHSH and CDR2 is LQKENI. Trimming cost V 2 bases and J 2 bases, with 11 bases left between them. The CDR3 here is CASSPGLADTDTQYF. The CDR3 DNA follows: TGTGCCAGCTCACCAGGGCTAGCCGACACAGATACGCAGTATTTT.

The genes are TRBV12-5 and TRBJ1-3; 10 bases are a match to TRBD1. Germline V lookup: CDR1 LGHNT, CDR2 FRNRAP. Trimming removed 0 bases from V and 1 base from J; junction bases left unmatched: 6. This CDR3 spans 18 amino acids. CDR3 DNA: TGTGCTAGTGGTTTGGTAGGGACAGGGGACCTATCTGGAAACACCATATATTTT. It translates to CASGLVGTGDLSGNTIYF.

This chain connects TRBV7-2 to TRBJ1-2, with D possibly being TRBD1 (6 bases). Germline CDR1 reads SGHTA; CDR2 reads FQGNSA. The V end lost 4 bases, the J end lost 8 bases, and 11 bases lay between the germline ends. This CDR3 is built from 12 residues. The CDR3, as DNA: TGTGCCAGCAGCTCAGCACAGGGCGGCTACACCTTC. It translates to CASSSAQGGYTF.

The chain combines TRBV7-8 with TRBJ2-4; TRBD1 agrees at 9 bases. Germline V gives CDR1 SGHVS, CDR2 FQNEAQ. Losses at the gene ends were 7 bases for V and 10 bases for J; bases not matched to a gene: 11. The CDR3 contains 14 residues. CDR3 DNA: TGTGCCAGCATGCAAGATACAGGGGGCAAAATTCAGTACTTC. It encodes CASMQDTGGKIQYF.

V and J are TRBV27 and TRBJ1-5, with a tentative D call TRBD1 (6 bases). The CDR3 is 16 amino acids. Germline values: CDR1 MNHEY, CDR2 SMNVEV (reference sequence). V dropped 6 bases and J dropped 2 bases, with 17 bases sitting between them. The CDR3 DNA follows: TGTGCCAGCAGACCCCGGTTCTCAGGGGGCAATCAGCCCCAGCATTTT. Encoded protein: CASRPRFSGGNQPQHF.

This clone ranks as medium-sized (0.01 to 0.1%). This chain joins TRBV2 and TRBJ1-2; a possible D gene is TRBD1 (6 bases). Trimming took 7 bases from V and 2 from J, leaving 8 bases between them. Germline V lookup: CDR1 SNHLY, CDR2 FYNNEI. This CDR3 has 12 amino acids. The CDR3 nucleotides are TGTGCCAGCATCGACAGGAACTATGGCTACACCTTC. Its protein product is CASIDRNYGYTF.

The chain carries TRBV27 and TRBJ2-5; TRBD1 might be the D (7 bases). The CDR3 is 16 amino acids. Trimming pared 5 bases from V and 6 bases from J, leaving 22 bases between. Germline CDR1 reads MNHEY; CDR2 reads SMNVEV (reference sequence). CDR3 protein: CASSDKDRRGGKTQYF. CDR3 coding DNA: TGTGCCAGCAGTGATAAGGACAGGCGGGGTGGTAAGACCCAGTACTTC.

This chain uses TRBV5-1 with TRBJ1-1; D possibly corresponds to TRBD1 (5 bases). The CDR3 consists of 13 residues. Trimming shortened V by 4 bases and J by 6 bases, and 13 bases separated the two germline ends. Germline CDR1 and CDR2: SGHRS and YFSETQ. In DNA, the CDR3 is TGCGCCAGCAGCCCCCAGGGTTCGGCTGAAGCTTTCTTT. Translation: CASSPQGSAEAFF.

The V and J genes are TRBV6-5 and TRBJ2-4; 10 nucleotides match TRBD1. Germline CDR1 MNHEY, CDR2 SVGAGI. The CDR3 totals 15 residues. V was pared by 6 bases and J by 8 bases, with 10 bases of the junction left unmatched. The CDR3 here is CASSQGTGTGDIQYF. CDR3 nucleotide sequence: TGTGCCAGCAGCCAAGGGACAGGGACAGGGGACATTCAGTACTTC.

The rearrangement links TRBV13 to TRBJ2-1, with TRBD2 matching 10 bases. Per germline, CDR1 PRHDT and CDR2 FYEKMQ (reference sequence). The junction had 7 bases not matched to a gene; V was cut back by 1 base and J by 7 bases. The length of the CDR3 is 16 residues. Here the CDR3 reads CASSLVGGLASNEQFF. The CDR3 DNA reads as TGTGCCAGCAGCTTAGTTGGGGGACTAGCGTCAAATGAGCAGTTCTTC.

The chain employs TRBV7-9 and TRBJ1-3; D call uncertain. V lost 2 bases, J lost 0 bases, and 5 bases lay in between. CDR3 length equals 14 residues. The germline V gene has CDR1 SEHNR and CDR2 FQNEAQ (reference sequence). The CDR3: CASSLSLSGNTIYF. The CDR3 DNA follows: TGTGCCAGCAGCTTATCCCTCTCTGGAAACACCATATATTTT.

The rearrangement uses TRBV28 and TRBJ1-2; no definite D call. The CDR3 runs 13 residues. V was cut by 6 bases and J by 3 bases, with 11 bases left in between. Per germline, CDR1 MDHEN and CDR2 SYDVKM. The CDR3 nucleotides read TGTGCCAGCAGCCAGACATATTACTATGGCTACACCTTC. Translating it yields CASSQTYYYGYTF.

V usage is TRBV6-5 and J usage is TRBJ1-3; 9 nucleotides align to TRBD1. The V segment lost 6 bases and the J segment 0 bases; nucleotides outside the gene matches: 3. Germline V gene lookup returns CDR1 MNHEY and CDR2 SVGAGI. This CDR3 has 15 amino acids. Here the CDR3 reads CASRGGQGSGNTIYF. The CDR3 DNA reads TGTGCCAGCAGGGGGGGACAGGGCTCTGGAAACACCATATATTTT.

The rearrangement joins TRBV2 to TRBJ1-2, with 8 bases fitting TRBD1. Trimming cost V 10 bases and J 3 bases; bases outside gene matches: 10. The CDR3 has 14 residues. Germline CDR1 and CDR2: SNHLY and FYNNEI. The CDR3 sequence: CATKGGTGDYGYTF. The CDR3 nucleotides read TGTGCCACCAAGGGGGGGACAGGAGACTATGGCTACACCTTC.

The chain is built from TRBV5-3 and TRBJ2-5; 8 nucleotides agree with TRBD1. TRBV5-3 is an ORF, and what it does is uncertain. The V and J ends lost 4 bases and 5 bases, in that order; junction bases with no gene match: 7. This CDR3 is 14 amino acids long. CDR3 region: CARSPTGVKETQYF. The CDR3 bases are TGTGCCAGAAGCCCGACAGGGGTAAAGGAGACCCAGTACTTC.

This clone appeared a few times. The V and J genes are TRBV18 and TRBJ2-2; D may be TRBD2 (5 bases). Germline V gene lookup returns CDR1 KGHSH and CDR2 LQKENI. The CDR3 is made up of 16 amino acids. Trimming removed 8 bases at V and 0 bases at J, with 16 bases between. DNA of the CDR3: TGTGCCAGCACACGGACTGCAGCGACGAACACCGGGGAGCTGTTTTTT. It specifies CASTRTAATNTGELFF.

The V call is TRBV10-3, the J call TRBJ1-1; TRBD1 matches 7 bases. Trimming removed 3 bases from V and 0 bases from J; junction bases left unmatched: 4. Germline V gene lookup returns CDR1 ENHRY and CDR2 SYGVKD. The CDR3 totals 15 residues. The CDR3 protein is CAISDRGIMNTEAFF. In DNA form, the CDR3 reads TGTGCCATCAGTGACAGGGGGATCATGAACACTGAAGCTTTCTTT.